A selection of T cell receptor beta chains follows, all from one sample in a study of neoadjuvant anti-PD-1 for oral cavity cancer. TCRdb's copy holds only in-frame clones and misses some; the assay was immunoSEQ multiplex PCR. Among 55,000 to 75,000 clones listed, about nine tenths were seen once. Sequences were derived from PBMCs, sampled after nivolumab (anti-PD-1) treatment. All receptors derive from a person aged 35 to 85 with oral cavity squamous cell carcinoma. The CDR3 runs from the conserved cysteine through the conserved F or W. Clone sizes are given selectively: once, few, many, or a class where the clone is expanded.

CDR3 protein: CASSSLGPHHYNEQFF; clone size: NA; CDR3 length: 16; V gene: TRBV11-2
CDR3 protein: CASSSGGPSNSPLHF; clone size: few; CDR3 length: 15; V gene: TRBV11-3
CDR3 protein: CASSNSGRSDEQFF; clone size: NA; CDR3 length: 14; V gene: TRBV6-1
CDR3 protein: CASSQDWIQGARINTEAFF; clone size: NA; CDR3 length: 19; V gene: TRBV4-1
CDR3 protein: CASSLGQGMNTEAFF; clone size: NA; CDR3 length: 15; V gene: TRBV5-1
CDR3 protein: CASSISGSSYNEQFF; clone size: once; CDR3 length: 15; V gene: TRBV7-2
CDR3 protein: CASSLIAGGPTDTQYF; clone size: NA; CDR3 length: 16; V gene: TRBV4-1
CDR3 protein: CASSLAGSTDTQYF; clone size: NA; CDR3 length: 14; V gene: TRBV7-9
CDR3 protein: CASRAALTLYNEQFF; clone size: NA; CDR3 length: 15; V gene: TRBV7-8
CDR3 protein: CASSLRGVGTGSYEQYF; clone size: NA; CDR3 length: 17; V gene: TRBV27
CDR3 protein: CASSLGQGKDTQYF; clone size: NA; CDR3 length: 14; V gene: TRBV7-9
CDR3 protein: CASSLAPFLDRIHSSGNTIYF; clone size: NA; CDR3 length: 21; V gene: TRBV5-1
CDR3 protein: CASSQDGDGLYEQYF; clone size: few; CDR3 length: 15; V gene: TRBV4-2
CDR3 protein: CASSQDAGRVEEKLFF; clone size: NA; CDR3 length: 16; V gene: TRBV4-2
CDR3 protein: CASSSYVRGENTEAFF; clone size: once; CDR3 length: 16; V gene: TRBV5-6
CDR3 protein: CASSVVTDSYNEQFF; clone size: NA; CDR3 length: 15; V gene: TRBV9
CDR3 protein: CATSGGGDPEQFF; clone size: NA; CDR3 length: 13; V gene: TRBV6-6
CDR3 protein: CASSRTVSYEQYF; clone size: NA; CDR3 length: 13; V gene: TRBV27